This is a list of T cell receptor beta chains from one sample in a study of OX40 agonist ivuxolimab in advanced cancers. TCRdb's copy holds only in-frame clones and misses some; the assay was immunoSEQ multiplex PCR. The top ten hold 3% to 4% of the sample, which has approximately 100,000 clones, around 85% seen once. This material consisted of CD4+ or CD8+ T cells sorted from blood, taken in a trial of the OX40 agonist ivuxolimab. Source of these receptors: an adult with an advanced solid tumor such as melanoma, head and neck, liver or kidney cancer. Each CDR3 is given with its conserved first and last residue. D genes are given only for firm matches. A row's size may be missing; if present it is once, few, many or a size class.

j_call v_call d_call clone_size cdr3_aa cdr3_nt
TRBJ1-5 TRBV2 - - CASSEWGNNQPQHF TGTGCCAGCAGTGAGTGGGGGAACAATCAGCCCCAGCATTTT
TRBJ2-2 TRBV14 - - CASSQIVWSGGYTGELFF TGTGCCAGCAGCCAGATTGTATGGTCGGGGGGCTACACCGGGGAGCTGTTTTTT
TRBJ2-7 TRBV4-1 - - CASSPRASNPDEQYF TGCGCCAGCAGCCCCCGGGCCTCAAACCCGGACGAGCAGTACTTC
TRBJ2-5 TRBV28 TRBD1 - CASSQQGVAETQYF TGTGCCAGCAGTCAGCAGGGGGTAGCAGAGACCCAGTACTTC
TRBJ2-5 TRBV7-9 - - CASSRLGRIKQETQYF TGTGCCAGCAGCCGGCTGGGCCGCATTAAACAAGAGACCCAGTACTTC
TRBJ2-3 TRBV7-3 - - CASSLSVATTDTQYF TGTGCCAGCAGCTTATCCGTCGCTACCACAGATACGCAGTATTTT
TRBJ2-2 TRBV4-1 TRBD2 - CASSQLRLAGENGELFF TGCGCCAGCAGCCAACTTCGACTAGCGGGAGAAAACGGGGAGCTGTTTTTT
TRBJ1-1 TRBV28 - once CASSYLLGGSPEAFF TGTGCCAGCAGCTACCTATTGGGGGGTTCCCCTGAAGCTTTCTTT
TRBJ2-1 TRBV4-1 - once CASSQDRGNNEQFF TGCGCCAGCAGCCAAGATCGCGGAAACAATGAGCAGTTCTTC
TRBJ1-1 TRBV9 - - CASSVALMNTEAFF TGTGCCAGCAGCGTAGCCCTAATGAACACTGAAGCTTTCTTT
TRBJ1-2 TRBV4-2 - - CASSQVNRDGYTF TGTGCCAGCAGCCAAGTTAACAGGGATGGCTACACCTTC
TRBJ2-2 TRBV25-1 - - CASTSSRGSGELFF TGTGCCAGCACCTCAAGTAGGGGGTCCGGGGAGCTGTTTTTT
TRBJ1-5 TRBV4-2 - - CASSQDSGYQPQHF TGTGCCAGCAGCCAAGATTCCGGGTATCAGCCCCAGCATTTT
TRBJ2-7 TRBV7-9 - - CASSSGLSYEQYF TGTGCCAGCAGCTCGGGCCTTTCCTACGAGCAGTACTTC
TRBJ2-3 TRBV7-9 - - CASSLSTNTDTQYF TGTGCCAGCAGCCTCTCGACGAACACAGATACGCAGTATTTT
TRBJ2-3 TRBV11-3 - - CASSFMNTDTQYF TGTGCCAGCAGCTTCATGAACACAGATACGCAGTATTTT
TRBJ2-5 TRBV7-9 - - CASFQYQETQYF TGTGCCAGCTTCCAGTACCAAGAGACCCAGTACTTC
TRBJ1-1 TRBV5-1 - - CASSLDREGEAFF TGCGCCAGCAGCTTAGACCGGGAAGGTGAAGCTTTCTTT
TRBJ1-3 TRBV11-2 TRBD1 - CASSLGQGQTIYF TGTGCCAGCAGCTTAGGACAGGGTCAGACCATATATTTT
TRBJ2-1 TRBV28 - - CASSLAGGGSYQDEQFF TGTGCCAGCAGTTTAGCAGGGGGAGGAAGTTATCAGGATGAGCAGTTCTTC
TRBJ1-1 TRBV28 - - CASSRARVATEAFF TGTGCCAGCAGTCGGGCGAGGGTGGCCACTGAAGCTTTCTTT
TRBJ2-5 TRBV19 - - CASSTQRRETQYF TGTGCCAGTAGTACCCAACGTAGAGAGACCCAGTACTTC
TRBJ2-2 TRBV2 TRBD2 - CASSAVIAGAGGELFF TGTGCCAGCAGTGCCGTCATAGCGGGAGCGGGCGGGGAGCTGTTTTTT
TRBJ1-2 TRBV28 - - CASSSTAGYGYTF TGTGCCAGCAGTTCGACAGCAGGCTATGGCTACACCTTC
TRBJ1-3 TRBV11-2 - - CASSLVTGAGDSGNTIYF TGTGCCAGCAGCTTAGTAACCGGGGCAGGGGACTCTGGAAACACCATATATTTT
TRBJ2-7 TRBV7-2 - - CASSTWGEAFEQYF TGTGCCAGCAGCACCTGGGGCGAAGCTTTCGAGCAGTACTTC
TRBJ1-2 TRBV12-5 - - CASGLADGYTF TGTGCTAGTGGTTTGGCCGATGGCTACACCTTC
TRBJ2-5 TRBV5-1 TRBD1 - CASSYSTGSKETQYF TGCGCCAGCAGCTACTCGACAGGGAGCAAAGAGACCCAGTACTTC
TRBJ1-1 TRBV19 - once CASSNTRDTEAFF TGTGCCAGTAGTAATACGAGGGACACTGAAGCTTTCTTT
TRBJ2-5 TRBV6-1 - - CASSEDVDFQETQYF TGTGCCAGCAGTGAAGATGTGGACTTCCAAGAGACCCAGTACTTC
TRBJ2-7 TRBV28 TRBD1 - CASSLRPGTGRLSYEQYF TGTGCCAGCAGTCTCCGTCCCGGGACAGGGAGGTTGTCCTACGAGCAGTACTTC
TRBJ2-5 TRBV9 - - CASSGPRETQYF TGTGCCAGCAGCGGTCCGAGGGAGACCCAGTACTTC
TRBJ2-1 TRBV27 TRBD2 - CASRLAGGSGEQFF TGTGCCAGCAGACTAGCGGGAGGGTCTGGTGAGCAGTTCTTC
TRBJ2-1 TRBV9 - - CASSVGGNREDEQFF TGTGCCAGCAGCGTAGGAGGAAACAGGGAAGATGAGCAGTTCTTC
TRBJ2-1 TRBV11-2 TRBD2 - CASSLSSGSYNEQFF TGTGCCAGCAGCTTATCCAGCGGGAGCTACAATGAGCAGTTCTTC
TRBJ1-1 TRBV15 TRBD1 - CATSRGKGQGDTLSMNTEAFF TGTGCCACCAGCAGGGGGAAGGGACAGGGGGATACCCTCTCGATGAACACTGAAGCTTTCTTT
TRBJ2-7 TRBV7-9 TRBD2 - CASSSGTSGRPSYEQYF TGTGCCAGCAGCTCAGGGACTAGCGGGAGGCCCTCCTACGAGCAGTACTTC
TRBJ1-1 TRBV14 - - CASSQGRGNTEAFF TGTGCCAGCAGCCAGGGGAGAGGGAACACTGAAGCTTTCTTT
TRBJ2-1 TRBV28 - - CASSFPTGGYNEQFF TGTGCCAGCAGTTTCCCTACCGGGGGATACAATGAGCAGTTCTTC
TRBJ2-7 TRBV18 - - CASSTLPQASYEQYF TGTGCCAGCTCAACGCTTCCCCAAGCTTCCTACGAGCAGTACTTC
TRBJ2-2 TRBV9 - - CASSVDFSRSGELFF TGTGCCAGCAGCGTAGACTTCTCGCGCTCCGGGGAGCTGTTTTTT
TRBJ2-3 TRBV6-5 - - CASSDFFTDTQYF TGTGCCAGCTCTGATTTTTTCACAGATACGCAGTATTTT
TRBJ2-3 TRBV4-3 - - CASSQTVASTDTQYF TGCGCCAGCAGCCAGACAGTTGCTAGCACAGATACGCAGTATTTT
TRBJ1-1 TRBV19 - - CASSIGRVTEAFF TGTGCCAGTAGTATAGGTAGGGTCACTGAAGCTTTCTTT
TRBJ2-1 TRBV7-2 - - CASSSGAARWNEQFF TGTGCCAGCAGCTCTGGGGCGGCCAGGTGGAATGAGCAGTTCTTC
TRBJ1-1 TRBV4-1 - - CASRQTSGNTEAFF TGCGCCAGCAGACAAACGTCGGGGAACACTGAAGCTTTCTTT
TRBJ1-2 TRBV19 - - CASSTITGGANGYTF TGTGCCAGTAGTACCATCACCGGGGGGGCCAATGGCTACACCTTC
TRBJ2-3 TRBV4-3 - - CASSQAGDLRDTQYF TGCGCCAGCAGCCAAGCTGGGGACCTCCGGGATACGCAGTATTTT
TRBJ2-7 TRBV7-2 - - CASSRQTGTYSYEQYF TGTGCCAGCAGCCGTCAAACCGGGACGTACTCCTACGAGCAGTACTTC
TRBJ2-1 TRBV5-1 TRBD2 - CASSASPGLAGGHEQFF TGCGCCAGCAGCGCCTCACCGGGACTAGCGGGAGGCCATGAGCAGTTCTTC
TRBJ2-1 TRBV19 TRBD2 - CASSMGGGHNEQFF TGTGCCAGTAGTATGGGGGGAGGGCACAATGAGCAGTTCTTC
TRBJ2-5 TRBV5-1 TRBD2 - CASSLTGGRETQYF TGCGCCAGCAGCTTGACGGGAGGAAGAGAGACCCAGTACTTC
TRBJ2-7 TRBV28 TRBD2 - CASSSLAGDRYEQYF TGTGCCAGCAGTTCATTAGCGGGAGACCGCTACGAGCAGTACTTC
TRBJ1-5 TRBV7-7 TRBD1 - CASSRDREGQPQHF TGTGCTAGCAGCCGGGACAGGGAAGGTCAGCCCCAGCATTTT
TRBJ2-1 TRBV29-1 - - CSADRGLPNEQFF TGCAGCGCAGACAGGGGACTACCCAATGAGCAGTTCTTC
TRBJ2-7 TRBV11-2 - once CASSSGIIYEQYF TGTGCCAGCAGCTCCGGGATTATCTACGAGCAGTACTTC
TRBJ1-1 TRBV30 - - CAWSVNSRTEPNTEAFF TGTGCCTGGAGTGTTAACTCGAGGACGGAACCGAACACTGAAGCTTTCTTT
TRBJ2-5 TRBV28 - - CASSLPARGVETQYF TGTGCCAGCAGTTTACCCGCCAGGGGAGTTGAGACCCAGTACTTC